This is a list of T cell receptor beta chains from one sample in a study of blood T cell repertoires in COVID-19. Method: immunoSEQ multiplex PCR; TCRdb's copy keeps in-frame clones and lacks some. The table lists some 70,000 clones, under 85% of them singletons. The material sequenced was peripheral blood. These receptors were obtained from a man between 60 and 70 years old with COVID-19, enrolled during active disease. Each CDR3 is given with its conserved first and last residue. The D gene is left open where the match is weak. Expanded clones are given a class, and other clones once, few, many or no size at all.

cdr3_nt cdr3_aa v_call d_call j_call clone_size
TGTGCCAGTAGTATCGGTAACATGACAGGGTCGGTTGAAAAACTGTTTTTT CASSIGNMTGSVEKLFF TRBV19 TRBD1 TRBJ1-4 NA
TGTGCCAGCACCCGGGGGTGGGGCAATGAAAACATTCAGTACTTC CASTRGWGNENIQYF TRBV6-5 NA TRBJ2-4 NA
TGTGCCAGCTCAACGGGGACAGGTGGGGATGTCACTGAAGCTTTCTTT CASSTGTGGDVTEAFF TRBV18 TRBD1 TRBJ1-1 NA
TGTGCCAGCAGTGGGTTGGACAGGGTAGGGACCCAGTACTTC CASSGLDRVGTQYF TRBV2 TRBD1 TRBJ2-5 NA
TGTGCCAGCAGCTTTTGGCAGACCGGGGAGCTGTTTTTT CASSFWQTGELFF TRBV13 NA TRBJ2-2 NA
TGTGCCAGCAGTTTATCTGGCGGGGGAACCTACGAGCAGTACTTC CASSLSGGGTYEQYF TRBV28 TRBD2 TRBJ2-7 many
TGTGCCAGCAGCGATCACCGGACAGTAAACATTCAGTACTTC CASSDHRTVNIQYF TRBV6-5 NA TRBJ2-4 NA
TGTGCCAGCAGCTTAAGATTTACTGAGACCCAGTACTTC CASSLRFTETQYF TRBV7-7 NA TRBJ2-5 NA
TGTGCCAGCAGCTTGGGCAGGGGAGATACGCAGTATTTT CASSLGRGDTQYF TRBV7-9 NA TRBJ2-3 NA
TGTGCCAGCAGCTATTACACTGAAGCTTTCTTT CASSYYTEAFF TRBV12-3/TRBV12-4 NA TRBJ1-1 NA
TGTGCCAGCAGCCCCATCGGGTCTGGAAACACCATATATTTT CASSPIGSGNTIYF TRBV5-6 NA TRBJ1-3 NA
TGCGCCAGCAGTGAGTCGACTCGGGCTAGCGGGGTCACAGATACGCAGTATTTT CASSESTRASGVTDTQYF TRBV10-2 TRBD2 TRBJ2-3 NA
TGTGCCAGCACATTTCTGACAGGGGGCTTCACTGAAGCTTTCTTT CASTFLTGGFTEAFF TRBV11-2 TRBD1 TRBJ1-1 few
TGTGCCACCAGTTCCGGCGGGAGCGGGAGCTCCTACAATGAGCAGTTCTTC CATSSGGSGSSYNEQFF TRBV24-1 TRBD2 TRBJ2-1 NA
TGTGCCAGCAGCGAAGGACAGAACTATGGCTACACCTTC CASSEGQNYGYTF TRBV7-3 NA TRBJ1-2 NA
TGCGCCAGCAGCCCCGGACTGGTCTACAATGAGCAGTTCTTC CASSPGLVYNEQFF TRBV10-1 NA TRBJ2-1 NA
TGTGCCAGCAGCCCCACCGATGCGGGGGTCTATGGCTACACCTTC CASSPTDAGVYGYTF TRBV2 NA TRBJ1-2 NA
TGTGCCAGCAGTACCCAGGGTTCTGGGGCCAACGTCCTGACTTTC CASSTQGSGANVLTF TRBV2 NA TRBJ2-6 NA
TGTGCCAGCACCTCAAGCGGGGGGGCGAGAGATACGCAGTATTTT CASTSSGGARDTQYF TRBV6-5 TRBD2 TRBJ2-3 NA
TGCAGCGTTGAGGGGGGAAGGGAAAGCACAGATACGCAGTATTTT CSVEGGRESTDTQYF TRBV29-1 NA TRBJ2-3 NA
TGTGCCAGCGTGCAGGGGGCGCAGAAGGCTGAAGCTTTCTTT CASVQGAQKAEAFF TRBV2 TRBD1 TRBJ1-1 NA
TGTGCCAGCAGATATACCCGGGACGGGGAGGCCACGCAGTATTTT CASRYTRDGEATQYF TRBV2 NA TRBJ2-3 NA
TGTGCCAGCAGCCAAGCTAGCTTCACCGGGGAGCTGTTTTTT CASSQASFTGELFF TRBV3-1/TRBV3-2 NA TRBJ2-2 NA
TGTGCCAGCAGTGGGGCGGGCGGCCAAGAGACCCAGTACTTC CASSGAGGQETQYF TRBV2 NA TRBJ2-5 few
TGTGCCAGCAGCCTGGATTGGACTTACGCGAACACCGGGGAGCTGTTTTTT CASSLDWTYANTGELFF TRBV5-4 NA TRBJ2-2 few
TGTGCCAGCTCCGGACTGGACTACGAGCAGTACTTC CASSGLDYEQYF TRBV18 NA TRBJ2-7 NA
TGTGCCAGCAGCTTAGGACGGGGACTAGCGGGAGATACGCAGTATTTT CASSLGRGLAGDTQYF TRBV7-3 TRBD2 TRBJ2-3 NA
TGTGCCACCAGTGATTCAAGGGAGGAGACCCAGTACTTC CATSDSREETQYF TRBV24-1 NA TRBJ2-5 NA
TGCGCCAGCGCACATAGCGGGGGGCCTTCCTACGAGCAGTACTTC CASAHSGGPSYEQYF TRBV23-1 TRBD2 TRBJ2-7 NA
TGTGCCAGCAGTGACACCGACAGCTCCTACAATGAGCAGTTCTTC CASSDTDSSYNEQFF TRBV6-4 NA TRBJ2-1 few
TGTGCCAGCAGAGTAACCGGACACTACTATGGCTACACCTTC CASRVTGHYYGYTF TRBV2 NA TRBJ1-2 NA
TGTGCCAGCAGTTTGGCAGGCTCTTCCTACAATGAGCAGTTCTTC CASSLAGSSYNEQFF TRBV27 NA TRBJ2-1 many
TGCGCCAGCAGAGCTTCCCCGGGCGGGGATCCATATGGCTACACCTTC CASRASPGGDPYGYTF TRBV5-1 NA TRBJ1-2 NA
TGTGCCAGCAGCGTAGAGGATGGGGCACGGGGGGATACGCAGTATTTT CASSVEDGARGDTQYF TRBV9 NA TRBJ2-3 once
TGCGCCAGTAATACCCGGGGGGATACGCAGTATTTT CASNTRGDTQYF TRBV5-1 NA TRBJ2-3 NA
TGTGCCAGCAGCTTATCAGCAGATACGCAGTATTTT CASSLSADTQYF TRBV7-9 NA TRBJ2-3 few
TGCGCCAGCAGCCCCGGGACAGGACGAACCGGGGAGCTGTTTTTT CASSPGTGRTGELFF TRBV4-1 TRBD1 TRBJ2-2 NA
TGTGCCAGCAGCAAGCCTTCCCCGTTATTAGCGGCCTCCTACAATGAGCAGTTCTTC CASSKPSPLLAASYNEQFF TRBV21-1 NA TRBJ2-1 NA
TGTGCCAGCAGTGAAGGAGGCTCTGGAAACACCATATATTTT CASSEGGSGNTIYF TRBV6-1 NA TRBJ1-3 NA
TGTGCCACCAGTGATTCGTCCCAGCCCCAGCATTTT CATSDSSQPQHF TRBV24-1 NA TRBJ1-5 NA
TGTGCCAGCCGCCGACAGGGGGCAGACTATGGCTACACCTTC CASRRQGADYGYTF TRBV9 TRBD1 TRBJ1-2 NA
TGTGCCAGCGCCCAGGGCTTGATAGATACGCAGTATTTT CASAQGLIDTQYF TRBV11-3 NA TRBJ2-3 NA
TGTGCCTGGAGTGTAGGGGTTCCTGGAAACACCATATATTTT CAWSVGVPGNTIYF TRBV30 NA TRBJ1-3 once
TGTGCCACCGCGCAAGCGGGGGGGGTCCAAGAGACCCAGTACTTC CATAQAGGVQETQYF TRBV15 TRBD2 TRBJ2-5 NA
TGTGCCAGCAGTTTGGTCACAGGGAGTGGCTACACCTTC CASSLVTGSGYTF TRBV12-3/TRBV12-4 NA TRBJ1-2 NA
TGTGCCAGCAGTAACTACAGGGGTCCCTACGAGCAGTACTTC CASSNYRGPYEQYF TRBV6-5 TRBD1 TRBJ2-7 NA
TGCGCCAGCAGCTTGAGTCCGGGAGTGAACACTGAAGCTTTCTTT CASSLSPGVNTEAFF TRBV5-1 NA TRBJ1-1 NA